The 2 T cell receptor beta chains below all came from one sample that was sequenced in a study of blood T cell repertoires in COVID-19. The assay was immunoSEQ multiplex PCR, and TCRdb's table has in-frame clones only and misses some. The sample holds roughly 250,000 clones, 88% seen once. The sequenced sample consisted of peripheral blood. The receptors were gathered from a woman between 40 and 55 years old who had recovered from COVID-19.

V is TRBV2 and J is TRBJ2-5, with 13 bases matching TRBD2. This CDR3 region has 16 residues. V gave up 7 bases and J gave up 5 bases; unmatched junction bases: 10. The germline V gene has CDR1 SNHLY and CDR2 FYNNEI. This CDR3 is CASIGWTSGRVETQYF. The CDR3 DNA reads TGTGCCAGCATTGGTTGGACTAGCGGGAGAGTGGAGACCCAGTACTTC.

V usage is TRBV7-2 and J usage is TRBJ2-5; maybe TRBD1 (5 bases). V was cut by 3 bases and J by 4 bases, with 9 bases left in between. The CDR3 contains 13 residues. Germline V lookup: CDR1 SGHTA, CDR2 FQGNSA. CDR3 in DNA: TGTGCCAGCAGCTTCTCCAGGGTAGAGACCCAGTACTTC. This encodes CASSFSRVETQYF.